The present entry profiles one TCR beta chain with its context. The target antigen is unknown. The data were taken from a study of response to subunit inactivated influenza vaccine. Study results and limitations: It was the authors' suggestion that each seasonal influenza vaccination recruits few new T cells.

TCRdb passed the RT-PCR reads through MiXCR, listing each CDR3 protein once. The table records about 700,000 distinct CDR3 sequences, 15% to 19% of them present only once. The CDR3 runs to 15 residues. Germline V lookup: CDR1 SGHTA, CDR2 FQGNSA. V lost 5 bases and J lost 2, with 15 bases in between. The material was PBMCs from blood, obtained 11 to 12 days after vaccination. The clonotype originates from a man in his forties or fifties who received an inactivated influenza vaccine. The genes are TRBV7-2 and TRBJ1-1, with D unclear. CDR3 in amino acids: CASSPPVTRNTEAFF. The CDR3 nucleotides read TGTGCCAGCAGCCCACCCGTGACCCGCAACACTGAAGCTTTCTTT.